This T cell receptor beta chain was recorded in a study of T cell clonality in common variable immunodeficiency. This clone has ten or more counts. Its antigen remains unknown. The CDR3 end is not reached by the read, which stops 3 residues before it; the germline J gene fills it in. This CDR3 region has 12 residues. Germline V gene sequence: CDR1 SNHLY, CDR2 FYNNEI. V gave up 8 bases and J gave up 0 bases, with 7 bases separating them. Sequencing used immunoSEQ multiplex PCR; TCRdb keeps in-frame clones, though not all of them. This sample carries tens of thousands of clones, none of them present only once. General observations from the study: CVID subjects showed higher TCRbeta clonality than healthy controls. Fewer deletions and N-nucleotide insertions were reportedly seen in common variable immunodeficiency TCR beta sequences. CVID subjects shared fewer TCRbeta clones than healthy controls did.

The chain recombines TRBV2 with TRBJ1-1, with D maybe TRBD1 (5 bases). The receptor was isolated from a person aged 18 to 75 in good health. The sequenced sample consisted of peripheral blood mononuclear cells. CDR3 DNA (partial): TGTGCCAGCGACAGATTGAACACTGAA. Protein sequence: CASDRLNTE. The CDR3 as a whole reads CASDRLNTEAFF. The entire variable domain, with the rest obtained from reference TRBV2 and TRBJ1-1, is as follows: EPEVTQTPSHQVTQMGQEVILRCVPISNHLYFYWYRQILGQKVEFLVSFYNNEISEKSEIFDDQFSVERPDGSNFTLKIRSTKLEDSAMYFCASDRLNTEAFFGQGTRLTVV.